Presented here are 8 T cell receptor beta chains from one specimen sequenced in a study of blood T cell repertoires in COVID-19. The method was immunoSEQ multiplex PCR; TCRdb's version includes in-frame clones alone and lacks a portion of them. The table has 350,000 or so clones, roughly 86% seen once. The sequencing input was PBMCs or T cells enriched from blood (not recorded which). The receptor set was obtained from a woman younger than 45 who had been exposed to COVID-19.

The chain joins TRBV18 to TRBJ1-2; 8 nucleotides agree with TRBD1. CDR3 length: 15 residues. V lost 0 bases and J lost 6; bases outside the gene matches: 6. Germline lookup yields CDR1 KGHSH and CDR2 LQKENI. CDR3: CASSPPQGAANGYTF. In nucleotides, the CDR3 is TGTGCCAGCTCACCACCGCAGGGGGCGGCGAATGGCTACACCTTC.

V is TRBV30 and J is TRBJ2-5; 11 nucleotides line up with TRBD2. With 5 bases clipped from V and 5 bases from J, the junction kept 4 bases outside the gene matches. CDR1 and CDR2 (germline): GTSNPN, SVGIG (reference sequence). This CDR3 is 13 amino acids long. The CDR3 nucleotides are TGTGCCTGGGGACTAGCGGGCTCTGAGACCCAGTACTTC. This translates into CAWGLAGSETQYF.

This clone was detected only once. This sequence joins TRBV28 and TRBJ2-7; a weak D match, TRBD2 (7 bases). Germline values: CDR1 MDHEN, CDR2 SYDVKM. The CDR3 has 14 amino acids. Trimming shortened V by 7 bases and J by 2 bases, and 15 bases separated the two germline ends. The CDR3 nucleotides are TGTGCCAGCACAAGGGGGGGAGGCCCCTACGAGCAGTACTTC. Its protein is CASTRGGGPYEQYF.

The chain joins TRBV5-1 to TRBJ2-1; D remains unclear. Germline V gene sequence: CDR1 SGHRS, CDR2 YFSETQ. This CDR3 region has 11 residues. Between the trimmed V and J ends, which lost 0 bases and 15 bases, there was a span of 10 bases. CDR3 coding DNA: TGCGCCAGCAGCTTGGGTCCCAGGCGGTTCTTC. This translates into CASSLGPRRFF.

CDR3 region: CASSPGQGGYGYTF. For the CDR3, the DNA is TGCGCCAGCAGCCCAGGACAGGGGGGGTATGGCTACACCTTC. The gene calls are TRBV5-1 and TRBJ1-2; 10 bases match TRBD1. The germline V gene encodes CDR1 SGHRS and CDR2 YFSETQ. This CDR3 has 14 residues. Unmatched junction bases numbered 5, after V lost 4 bases and J lost 5 bases. Filled out from reference TRBV5-1 and TRBJ1-2, the complete variable domain reads KAGVTQTPRYLIKTRGQQVTLSCSPISGHRSVSWYQQTPGQGLQFLFEYFSETQRNKGNFPGRFSGRQFSNSRSEMNVSTLELGDSALYLCASSPGQGGYGYTFGSGTRLTVV.

This clone was picked up a small number of times. The J gene is TRBJ2-1, the V gene TRBV7-3; tentative D call: TRBD2 (7 bases). Looked up from germline, CDR1 is SGHTA and CDR2 is FQGTGA. CDR3 length: 16 residues. Trimming cost V 4 bases and J 9 bases, with 22 bases left between them. The CDR3 reads CASSSRGGGQAPEQFF. The CDR3 DNA sequence: TGTGCCAGCAGCTCCCGCGGCGGGGGCCAGGCCCCTGAGCAGTTCTTC.

This chain links TRBV30 with TRBJ1-2, with a tentative D call TRBD1 (6 bases). CDR3 length equals 14 residues. Germline CDR1 and CDR2: GTSNPN and SVGIG (reference sequence). The V end was cut by 0 bases, the J end by 3 bases, with 11 bases between. The CDR3 nucleotides read TGTGCCTGGAGTGTACTCAGGGGAGACTATGGCTACACCTTC. Translating it yields CAWSVLRGDYGYTF.

Only one count was recorded for this clone. V and J are TRBV10-3 and TRBJ2-5; tentative D call: TRBD1 (5 bases). The CDR3 extends over 14 amino acids. Deletions cut 2 bases from V and 4 bases from J, with 11 bases between. CDR1 is ENHRY, CDR2 SYGVKD, per germline. The CDR3 sequence is CAISEGEQGETQYF. The CDR3 nucleotides read TGTGCCATCAGTGAGGGAGAGCAGGGAGAGACCCAGTACTTC.